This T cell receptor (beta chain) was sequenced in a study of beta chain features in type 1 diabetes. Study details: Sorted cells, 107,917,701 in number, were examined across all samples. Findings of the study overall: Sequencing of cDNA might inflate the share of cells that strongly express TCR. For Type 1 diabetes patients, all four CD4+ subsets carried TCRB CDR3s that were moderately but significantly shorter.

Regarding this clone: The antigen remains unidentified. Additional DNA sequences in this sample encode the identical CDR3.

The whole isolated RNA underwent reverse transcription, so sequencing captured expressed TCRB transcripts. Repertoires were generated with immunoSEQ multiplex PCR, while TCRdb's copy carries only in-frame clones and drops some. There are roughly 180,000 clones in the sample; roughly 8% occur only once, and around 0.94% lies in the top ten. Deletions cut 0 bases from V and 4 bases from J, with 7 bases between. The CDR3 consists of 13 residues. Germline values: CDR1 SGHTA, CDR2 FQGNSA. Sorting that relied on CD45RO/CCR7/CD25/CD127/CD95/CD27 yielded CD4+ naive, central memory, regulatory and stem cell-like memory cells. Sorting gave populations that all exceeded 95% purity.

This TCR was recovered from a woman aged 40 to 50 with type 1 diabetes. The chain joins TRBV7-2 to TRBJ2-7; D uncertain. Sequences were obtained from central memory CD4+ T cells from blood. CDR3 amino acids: CASSLARSYEQYF. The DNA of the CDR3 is TGTGCCAGCAGCTTAGCGCGGAGTTACGAGCAGTACTTC.